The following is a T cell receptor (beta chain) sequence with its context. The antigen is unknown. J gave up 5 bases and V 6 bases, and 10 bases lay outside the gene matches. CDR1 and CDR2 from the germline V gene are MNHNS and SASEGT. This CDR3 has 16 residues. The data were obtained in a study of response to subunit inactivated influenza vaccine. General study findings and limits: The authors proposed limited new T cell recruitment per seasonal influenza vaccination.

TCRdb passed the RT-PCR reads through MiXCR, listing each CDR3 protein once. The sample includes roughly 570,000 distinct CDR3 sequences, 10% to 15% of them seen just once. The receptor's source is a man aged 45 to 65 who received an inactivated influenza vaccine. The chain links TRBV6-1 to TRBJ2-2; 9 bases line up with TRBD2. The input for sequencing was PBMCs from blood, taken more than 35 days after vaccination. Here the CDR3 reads CASRSLRGGETGELFF. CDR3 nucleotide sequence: TGTGCCAGCAGATCCTTGCGGGGGGGAGAAACCGGGGAGCTGTTTTTT.